This TCR beta chain was captured by sequencing in a study of OX40 agonist ivuxolimab in advanced cancers. Study at large: An agonistic human IgG2 monoclonal antibody against OX40 (CD134) was given.

The CDR3 covers 15 residues. CDR1 and CDR2 from the germline V gene are LNHDA and SQIVND (reference sequence). V was clipped by 5 bases and J by 4 bases; unmatched bases: 6. Libraries were prepared by immunoSEQ multiplex PCR; TCRdb keeps only in-frame clonotypes and omits some of them. The table includes about 110,000 clones, more than 85% detected once. This TCR was sampled from an adult with an advanced solid tumor such as melanoma, head and neck, liver or kidney cancer. The source material was CD4+ or CD8+ T cells sorted from blood, sampled in a trial of the OX40 agonist ivuxolimab. The chain carries TRBV19 and TRBJ2-1; 9 bases fit TRBD2. Written as DNA, the CDR3 is TGTGCCAGTAGTTCGCCGACTAGCGGATACAATGAGCAGTTCTTC. Translated, it gives CASSSPTSGYNEQFF.